Presented here are 12 T cell receptor beta chains from one specimen sequenced in a study of blood T cell repertoires in COVID-19. Method: immunoSEQ multiplex PCR; TCRdb's copy keeps in-frame clones and lacks some. Of hundreds of thousands of clones in the sample, 87% are singletons; the top ten hold about 3%. Sequencing was done on a sample of peripheral blood. The receptors derive from a man between 18 and 35 years old with active or convalescent COVID-19.

This chain uses TRBV3-1 (or the pseudogene TRBV3-2) with TRBJ2-5; a weak D match, TRBD2 (7 bases). V was clipped by 2 bases and J by 5 bases, with 21 bases between them. The germline V gene encodes CDR1 LGHDT and CDR2 YNNKEL (reference sequence). The CDR3 is 17 amino acids. CDR3 bases: TGTGCCAGCAGCCAACTAGGGGGGGCCGAGAAGCGGGAGACCCAGTACTTC. Translation: CASSQLGGAEKRETQYF.

The chain links TRBV13 to TRBJ1-4, with 9 bases aligning to TRBD1. The ends lost 6 bases at V and 4 bases at J; junction bases unmatched: 6. The CDR3 totals 15 residues. Germline loops: CDR1 PRHDT, CDR2 FYEKMQ (reference sequence). CDR3 DNA sequence: TGTGCCAGCAGAACAGGGGGCGTAGATAATGAAAAACTGTTTTTT. Its translation is CASRTGGVDNEKLFF.

This clone was detected only once. The genes are TRBV7-2 and TRBJ2-1; D might be TRBD1 (6 bases). The germline V gene has CDR1 SGHTA and CDR2 FQGNSA. The CDR3 runs 17 residues. The ends were cut back, 1 base at V and 5 bases at J, with 18 bases in the middle. The CDR3 DNA follows: TGTGCCAGCAGCTTAGTTGGGGGCCTCTCGAAACACAATGAGCAGTTCTTC. It codes for CASSLVGGLSKHNEQFF.

V gene TRBV6-5 combines with J gene TRBJ1-2, with TRBD1 matching 11 bases. V shed 6 bases and J 8 bases; nucleotides not matched to a gene: 5. CDR1 and CDR2 from the germline V gene are MNHEY and SVGAGI. The CDR3 is 13 amino acids. The CDR3 DNA reads as TGTGCCAGCAGAGGACAGGGGGCAGGGGGCTACACCTTC. It is translated as CASRGQGAGGYTF.

The chain uses TRBV7-3 and TRBJ1-1, with D maybe TRBD1 (6 bases). V lost 0 bases, J lost 1 base, and 12 bases lay in between. The germline CDR1 and CDR2 sequences are SGHTA and FQGTGA. This CDR3 has 16 residues. The DNA of the CDR3 is TGTGCCAGCAGCTTAACCGCCATGGGACAGAACACTGAAGCTTTCTTT. As protein: CASSLTAMGQNTEAFF.

As regards this clone: The sample carries other DNA sequences with the same CDR3. The rearrangement uses TRBV4-3 and TRBJ2-7; the match to TRBD2 covers 7 bases. The CDR3 has 13 amino acids. The junction had 0 bases not matched to a gene; V was cut back by 1 base and J by 3 bases. Germline V gene data show CDR1 as LGHNA and CDR2 as YSLEER. The CDR3 nucleotides read TGCGCCAGCAGCCAAGGGGGGGGCTACGAGCAGTACTTC. This codes for CASSQGGGYEQYF.

This chain links TRBV4-3 with TRBJ1-2; 9 bases are shared with TRBD1. CDR1 LGHNA and CDR2 YSLEER come from the germline V gene. The length of the CDR3 is 15 residues. The V and J ends lost 3 bases and 7 bases, in that order; junction bases with no gene match: 9. The CDR3: CASSQAKTGGFGYTF. The CDR3 coding sequence is TGCGCCAGCAGCCAGGCCAAGACAGGGGGATTTGGCTACACCTTC.

The rearrangement links TRBV6-2 or TRBV6-3 to TRBJ2-7; the match to TRBD2 covers 11 bases. This CDR3 has 17 residues. The germline V gene encodes CDR1 MNHEY and CDR2 SVGEGT. With V trimmed by 2 bases and J by 6 bases, 12 bases remained unmatched. CDR3 sequence reads: CASSYEVAGGPRREQYF. The CDR3 DNA follows: TGTGCCAGCAGTTACGAGGTAGCGGGGGGGCCGCGTCGCGAGCAGTACTTC.

The chain joins TRBV6-2 or TRBV6-3 to TRBJ1-6, with 7 bases identical to TRBD1. Per the germline V gene, CDR1 is MNHEY and CDR2 is SVGEGT. V shed 0 bases and J 9 bases; nucleotides not matched to a gene: 14. The CDR3 runs to 18 residues. Here the CDR3 reads CASSYSRVARGQGSPLHF. As DNA, the CDR3 is TGTGCCAGCAGTTACTCGAGAGTGGCGAGGGGGCAAGGTTCACCCCTCCACTTT.

J is TRBJ2-1 and V is TRBV11-1; D is undetermined. This CDR3 region has 12 residues. V was pared by 4 bases and J by 9 bases, with 10 bases between. The germline V gene encodes CDR1 SGHAT and CDR2 FQDESV (reference sequence). CDR3 coding DNA: TGTGCCAGCAGCTCACCTTTGAGTGAGCAGTTCTTC. It is translated as CASSSPLSEQFF.

The chain uses TRBV19 and TRBJ1-1; a weak D match, TRBD1 (6 bases). The CDR3 is 13 residues long. The germline CDR1 and CDR2 sequences are LNHDA and SQIVND (reference sequence). Trimming left V 7 bases short and J 5 bases short, with 14 bases between. The CDR3 DNA sequence: TGTGCCAGTACAATAGGGGGGGGAACTGAAGCTTTCTTT. Its protein is CASTIGGGTEAFF. Full variable domain (missing parts from reference TRBV19 and TRBJ1-1): DGGITQSPKYLFRKEGQNVTLSCEQNLNHDAMYWYRQDPGQGLRLIYYSQIVNDFQKGDIAEGYSVSREKKESFPLTVTSAQKNPTAFYLCASTIGGGTEAFFGQGTRLTVV.

The J gene is TRBJ2-2, the V gene TRBV10-3; 7 bases are a match to TRBD2. Trimming cost V 10 bases and J 6 bases; bases outside gene matches: 11. Germline CDR1 reads ENHRY; CDR2 reads SYGVKD. The CDR3 runs to 14 residues. Written as DNA, the CDR3 is TGTGCCAGCTCGGCCCCGGGAGGTTCCGGGGAGCTGTTTTTT. It encodes CASSAPGGSGELFF.